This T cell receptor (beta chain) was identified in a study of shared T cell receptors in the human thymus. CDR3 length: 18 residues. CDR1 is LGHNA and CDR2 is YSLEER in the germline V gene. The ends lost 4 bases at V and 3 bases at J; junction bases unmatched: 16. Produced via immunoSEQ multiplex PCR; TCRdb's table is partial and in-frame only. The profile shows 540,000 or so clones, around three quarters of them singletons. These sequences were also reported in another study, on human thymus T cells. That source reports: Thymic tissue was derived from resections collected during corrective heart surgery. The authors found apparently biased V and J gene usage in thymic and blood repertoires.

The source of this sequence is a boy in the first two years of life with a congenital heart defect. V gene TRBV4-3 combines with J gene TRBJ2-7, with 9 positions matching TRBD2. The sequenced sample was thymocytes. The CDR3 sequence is CASSLGGLAGNPGYEQYF. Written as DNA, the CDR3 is TGCGCCAGCAGCCTCGGGGGGCTAGCGGGAAACCCCGGCTACGAGCAGTACTTC.